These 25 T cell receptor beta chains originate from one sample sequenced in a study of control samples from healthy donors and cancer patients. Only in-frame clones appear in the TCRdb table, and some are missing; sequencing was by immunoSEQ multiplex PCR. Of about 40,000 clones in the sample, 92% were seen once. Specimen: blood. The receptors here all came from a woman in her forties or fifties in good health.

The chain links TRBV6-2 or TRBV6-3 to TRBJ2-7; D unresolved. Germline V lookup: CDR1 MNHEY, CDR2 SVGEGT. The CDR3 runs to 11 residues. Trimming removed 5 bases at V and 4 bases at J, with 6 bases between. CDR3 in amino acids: CASSHVYEQYF. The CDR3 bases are TGTGCCAGCAGTCACGTATACGAGCAGTACTTC.

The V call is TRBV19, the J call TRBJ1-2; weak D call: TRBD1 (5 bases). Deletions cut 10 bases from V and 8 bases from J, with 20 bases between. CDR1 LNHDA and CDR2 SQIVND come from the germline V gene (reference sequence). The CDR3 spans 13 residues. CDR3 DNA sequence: TGTGCCACTCGACAGCGGGGTGGAGAGGGCTACACCTTC. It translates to CATRQRGGEGYTF.

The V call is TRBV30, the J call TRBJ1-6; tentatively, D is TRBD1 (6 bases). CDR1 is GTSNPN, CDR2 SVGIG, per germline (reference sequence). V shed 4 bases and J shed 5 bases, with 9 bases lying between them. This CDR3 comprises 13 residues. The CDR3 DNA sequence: TGTGCCTGGATTAGGGGGGATAATTCACCCCTCCACTTT. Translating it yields CAWIRGDNSPLHF.

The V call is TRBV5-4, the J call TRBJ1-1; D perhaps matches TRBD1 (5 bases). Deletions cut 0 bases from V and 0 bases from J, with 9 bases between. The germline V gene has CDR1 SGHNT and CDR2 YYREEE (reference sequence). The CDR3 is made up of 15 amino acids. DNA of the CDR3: TGTGCCAGCAGCTTGGCCACGGACATGAACACTGAAGCTTTCTTT. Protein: CASSLATDMNTEAFF.

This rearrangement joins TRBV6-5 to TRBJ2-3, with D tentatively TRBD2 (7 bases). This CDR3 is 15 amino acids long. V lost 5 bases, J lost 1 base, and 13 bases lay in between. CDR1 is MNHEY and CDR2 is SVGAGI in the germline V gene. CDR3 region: CASSLQGGGTDTQYF. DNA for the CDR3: TGTGCCAGCAGTCTACAGGGAGGGGGCACAGATACGCAGTATTTT.

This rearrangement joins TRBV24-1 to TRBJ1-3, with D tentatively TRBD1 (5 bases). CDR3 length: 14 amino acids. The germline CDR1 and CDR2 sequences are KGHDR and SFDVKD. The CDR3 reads CAYPTGDRGNTIYF. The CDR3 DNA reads TGTGCATACCCAACGGGGGATAGGGGAAACACCATATATTTT.

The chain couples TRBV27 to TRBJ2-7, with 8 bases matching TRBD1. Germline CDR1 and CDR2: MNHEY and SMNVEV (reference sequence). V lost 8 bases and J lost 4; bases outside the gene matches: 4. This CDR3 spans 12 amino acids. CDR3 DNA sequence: TGTGCCAGCGGGACAGGATTTTACGAGCAGTACTTC. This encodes CASGTGFYEQYF.

CDR3 coding DNA: TGTGCCACCGCGGGGAAACTGAACACTGAAGCTTTCTTT. Translation gives CATAGKLNTEAFF. This rearrangement joins TRBV15 to TRBJ1-1; no clear D gene. This CDR3 is built from 13 residues. The V gene's germline CDR1 is LNHNV and CDR2 YYDKDF (reference sequence). The V end lost 8 bases, the J end lost 0 bases, and 10 bases lay between the germline ends.

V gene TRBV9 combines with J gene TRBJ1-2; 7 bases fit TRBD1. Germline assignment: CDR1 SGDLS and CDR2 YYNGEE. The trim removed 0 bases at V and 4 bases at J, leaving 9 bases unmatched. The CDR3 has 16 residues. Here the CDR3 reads CASSVDRGGFSYGYTF. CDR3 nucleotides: TGTGCCAGCAGCGTAGACAGGGGAGGGTTCAGCTATGGCTACACCTTC.

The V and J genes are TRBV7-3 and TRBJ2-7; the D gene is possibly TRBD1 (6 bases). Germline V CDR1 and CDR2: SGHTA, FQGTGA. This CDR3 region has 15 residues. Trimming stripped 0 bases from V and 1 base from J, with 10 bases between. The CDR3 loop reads CASSLTRGGSYEQYF. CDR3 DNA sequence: TGTGCCAGCAGCTTAACACGAGGGGGATCCTACGAGCAGTACTTC. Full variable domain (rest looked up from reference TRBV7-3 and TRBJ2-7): GAGVSQTPSNKVTEKGKYVELRCDPISGHTALYWYRQSLGQGPEFLIYFQGTGAADDSGLPNDRFFAVRPEGSVSTLKIQRTERGDSAVYLCASSLTRGGSYEQYFGPGTRLTVT.

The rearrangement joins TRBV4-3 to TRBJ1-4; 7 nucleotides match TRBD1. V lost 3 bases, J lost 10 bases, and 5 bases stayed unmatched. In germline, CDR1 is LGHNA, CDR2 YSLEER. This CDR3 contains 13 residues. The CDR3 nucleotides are TGCGCCAGCAGCCAGTCGGGACAGCGAAAACTGTTTTTT. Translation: CASSQSGQRKLFF.

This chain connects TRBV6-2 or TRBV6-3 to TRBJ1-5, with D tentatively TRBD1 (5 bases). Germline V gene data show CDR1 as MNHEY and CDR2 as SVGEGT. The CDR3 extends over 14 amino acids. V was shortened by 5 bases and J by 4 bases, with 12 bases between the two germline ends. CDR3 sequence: CASSPWGENQPQHF. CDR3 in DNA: TGTGCCAGCAGTCCATGGGGGGAAAATCAGCCCCAGCATTTT.

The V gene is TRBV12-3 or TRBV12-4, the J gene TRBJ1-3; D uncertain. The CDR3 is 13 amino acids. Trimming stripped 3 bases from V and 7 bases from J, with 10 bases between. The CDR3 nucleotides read TGTGCCAGCAGTTTGAATAACCCCAACACCATATATTTT. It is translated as CASSLNNPNTIYF.

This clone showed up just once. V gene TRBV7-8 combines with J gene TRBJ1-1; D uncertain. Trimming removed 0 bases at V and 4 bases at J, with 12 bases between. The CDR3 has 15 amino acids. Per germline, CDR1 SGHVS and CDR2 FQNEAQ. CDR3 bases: TGTGCCAGCAGCTTAGCGTTAGTGTCAGGCACTGAAGCTTTCTTT. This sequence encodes CASSLALVSGTEAFF.

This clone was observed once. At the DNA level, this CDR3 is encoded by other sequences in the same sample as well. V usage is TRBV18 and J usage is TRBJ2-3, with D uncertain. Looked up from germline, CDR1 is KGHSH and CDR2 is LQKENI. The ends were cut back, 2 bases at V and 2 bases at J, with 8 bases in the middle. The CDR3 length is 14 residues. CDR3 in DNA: TGTGCCAGCTCACCAGTAGAAAACACAGATACGCAGTATTTT. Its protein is CASSPVENTDTQYF.

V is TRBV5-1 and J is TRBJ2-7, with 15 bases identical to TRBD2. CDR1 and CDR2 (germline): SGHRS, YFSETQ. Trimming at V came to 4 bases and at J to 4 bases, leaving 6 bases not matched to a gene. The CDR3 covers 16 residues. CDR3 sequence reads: CASSHRTSGGEYEQYF. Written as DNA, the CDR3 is TGCGCCAGCAGCCATAGGACTAGCGGGGGGGAATACGAGCAGTACTTC.

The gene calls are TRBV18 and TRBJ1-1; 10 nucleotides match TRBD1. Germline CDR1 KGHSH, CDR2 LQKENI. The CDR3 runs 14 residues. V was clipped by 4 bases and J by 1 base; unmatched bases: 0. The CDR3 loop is CASSRQGANTEAFF. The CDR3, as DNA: TGTGCCAGCTCACGACAGGGGGCGAACACTGAAGCTTTCTTT.

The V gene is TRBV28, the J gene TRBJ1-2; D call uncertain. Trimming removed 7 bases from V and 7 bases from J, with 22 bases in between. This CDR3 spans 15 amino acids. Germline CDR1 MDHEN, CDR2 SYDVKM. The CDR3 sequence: CASTITPLIYSGYTF. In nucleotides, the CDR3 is TGTGCCAGCACCATCACGCCACTGATCTATAGTGGCTACACCTTC.

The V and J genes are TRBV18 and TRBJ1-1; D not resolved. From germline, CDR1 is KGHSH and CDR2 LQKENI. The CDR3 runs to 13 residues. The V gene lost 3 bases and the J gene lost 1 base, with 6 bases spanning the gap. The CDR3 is CASSPIQNTEAFF. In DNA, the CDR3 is TGTGCCAGCTCACCGATACAGAACACTGAAGCTTTCTTT.

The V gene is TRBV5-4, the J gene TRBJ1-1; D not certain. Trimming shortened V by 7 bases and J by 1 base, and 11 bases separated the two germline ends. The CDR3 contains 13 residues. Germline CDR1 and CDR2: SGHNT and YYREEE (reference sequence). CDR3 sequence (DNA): TGTGCCAGCGGAAATTCGGCGAACACTGAAGCTTTCTTT. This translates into CASGNSANTEAFF. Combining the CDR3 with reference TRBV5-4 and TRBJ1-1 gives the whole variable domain ETGVTQSPTHLIKTRGQQVTLRCSSQSGHNTVSWYQQALGQGPQFIFQYYREEENGRGNFPPRFSGLQFPNYSSELNVNALELDDSALYLCASGNSANTEAFFGQGTRLTVV.

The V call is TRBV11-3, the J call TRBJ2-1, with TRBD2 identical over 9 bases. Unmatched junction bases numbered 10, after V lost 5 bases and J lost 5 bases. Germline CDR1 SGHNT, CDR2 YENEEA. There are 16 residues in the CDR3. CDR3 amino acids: CASSQQWRGGNNEQFF. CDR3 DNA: TGTGCCAGCAGCCAACAGTGGCGGGGGGGCAACAATGAGCAGTTCTTC. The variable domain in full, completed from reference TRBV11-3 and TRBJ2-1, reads EAGVVQSPRYKIIEKKQPVAFWCNPISGHNTLYWYLQNLGQGPELLIRYENEEAVDDSQLPKDRFSAERLKGVDSTLKIQPAELGDSAVYLCASSQQWRGGNNEQFFGPGTRLTVL.

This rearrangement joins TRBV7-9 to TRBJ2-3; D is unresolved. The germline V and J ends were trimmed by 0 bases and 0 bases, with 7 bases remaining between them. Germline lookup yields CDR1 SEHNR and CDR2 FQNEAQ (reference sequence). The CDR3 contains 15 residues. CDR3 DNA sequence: TGTGCCAGCAGCTTAGCCCTAACTAGCACAGATACGCAGTATTTT. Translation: CASSLALTSTDTQYF.

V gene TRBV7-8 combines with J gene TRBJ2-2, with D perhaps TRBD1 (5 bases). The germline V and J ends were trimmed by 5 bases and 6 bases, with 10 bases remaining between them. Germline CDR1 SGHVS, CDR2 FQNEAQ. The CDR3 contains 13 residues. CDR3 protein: CASSRQYPGELFF. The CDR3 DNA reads TGTGCCAGCAGCCGACAGTACCCCGGGGAGCTGTTTTTT. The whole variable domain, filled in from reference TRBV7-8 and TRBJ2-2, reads GAGVSQSPRYKVAKRGQDVALRCDPISGHVSLFWYQQALGQGPEFLTYFQNEAQLDKSGLPSDRFFAERPEGSVSTLKIQRTQQEDSAVYLCASSRQYPGELFFGEGSRLTVL.

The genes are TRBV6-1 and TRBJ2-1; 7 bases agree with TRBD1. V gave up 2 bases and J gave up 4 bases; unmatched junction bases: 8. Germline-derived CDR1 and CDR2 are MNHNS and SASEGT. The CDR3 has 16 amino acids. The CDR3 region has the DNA TGTGCCAGCAGTGAATGGAGGACAGGAGATTACAATGAGCAGTTCTTC. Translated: CASSEWRTGDYNEQFF.

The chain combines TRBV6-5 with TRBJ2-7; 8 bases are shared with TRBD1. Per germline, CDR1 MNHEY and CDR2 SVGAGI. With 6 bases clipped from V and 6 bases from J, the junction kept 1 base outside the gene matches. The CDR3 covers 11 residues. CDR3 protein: CASRDRVEQYF. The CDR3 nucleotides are TGTGCCAGCAGGGACAGGGTCGAGCAGTACTTC.